This T cell receptor beta chain was found in a study of blood T cell repertoires in COVID-19. On the study more broadly: COVID-19 samples collected from the United States, Italy and Spain covered acute and convalescent phases. The cDNA or gDNA used as material had been derived from T cells, B-cell-depleted T cells, or PBMCs.

With 6 bases clipped from V and 6 bases from J, the junction kept 4 bases outside the gene matches. The CDR3 is made up of 13 amino acids. Germline lookup yields CDR1 MRHNA and CDR2 SNTAGT. Clones were read by immunoSEQ multiplex PCR, and TCRdb kept only the in-frame ones, dropping some. The data show over 250,000 clones, about 83% seen once. The TCR originated in a woman aged 45-60 years who had recovered from COVID-19. The specimen was peripheral blood. V usage is TRBV6-4 and J usage is TRBJ1-2; 10 bases align to TRBD1. The CDR3 sequence: CASSGQGGNGYTF. CDR3 DNA: TGTGCCAGCAGCGGACAGGGGGGGAATGGCTACACCTTC.